Listed below are T cell receptor beta chains from one sample, sequenced in a study of shared clonotypes between healthy human individuals. Here immunoSEQ multiplex PCR was the method, and the copy in TCRdb shows in-frame clones only, minus some. The sample consists of 980,000 or so clones, about three quarters of them appearing once. The sample consisted of memory CD4+ T cells sorted from blood. These receptors were collected from a man between 18 and 29 years old in good health. Each CDR3 is given with its conserved first and last residue. Fields, in order: clone size, D gene, V gene, J gene, CDR3 DNA, CDR3 protein. The D gene is left open where the match is weak. Some rows have no size entry. The others give once, few or many, or a class for an expanded clone.

.,.,TRBV5-8,TRBJ1-5,TGTGCCAGCAGCTTAACGGGGAGCCCCAATCAGCCCCAGCATTTT,CASSLTGSPNQPQHF
.,.,TRBV13,TRBJ1-1,TGTGCCAGCAGCGTTTACAACCTATGGAACACTGAAGCTTTCTTT,CASSVYNLWNTEAFF
many,TRBD2,TRBV10-1,TRBJ2-2,TGCGCCAGCAGTGAGTCGACTAGCGCTGCGAACACCGGGGAGCTGTTTTTT,CASSESTSAANTGELFF
.,.,TRBV27,TRBJ1-1,TGTGCCAGCAGTGACCCACCAGGGGTAGCGATGAACACTGAAGCTTTCTTT,CASSDPPGVAMNTEAFF
.,.,TRBV18,TRBJ2-1,TGTGCCAGCTCACCAGAGACAGGCCTGTACAATGAGCAGTTCTTC,CASSPETGLYNEQFF
.,.,TRBV6-4,TRBJ1-6,TGTGCCAGCAAGGCAGGGCCAAATTCACCCCTCCACTTT,CASKAGPNSPLHF
few,.,TRBV5-8,TRBJ2-5,TGTGCCAGCAGCTTGTTTGGAGAGGAGACCCAGTACTTC,CASSLFGEETQYF
.,TRBD2,TRBV2,TRBJ2-7,TGTGCCAGCAGTGAAGGACTAGCGGTTTCCTCCTACGAGCAGTACTTC,CASSEGLAVSSYEQYF
.,.,TRBV6-1,TRBJ2-7,TGTGCCAGCAGTGAATCATCACGCCACGAGCAGTACTTC,CASSESSRHEQYF
once,.,TRBV7-3,TRBJ2-5,TGTGCCAGCAGCCGGGGACTCGGCCAAGAGACCCAGTACTTC,CASSRGLGQETQYF
once,.,TRBV28,TRBJ1-1,TGTGCCAGCCTCCCCGCGGGAAACACTGAAGCTTTCTTT,CASLPAGNTEAFF
.,TRBD1,TRBV28,TRBJ1-5,TGTGCCAGCAGTTCCCAGGGGGCCGGGAATCAGCCCCAGCATTTT,CASSSQGAGNQPQHF
.,.,TRBV6-1,TRBJ2-1,TGTGCCAGCAGTGATATCCAGATCGAAAGGCGCGAGCAGTTCTTC,CASSDIQIERREQFF
.,.,TRBV18,TRBJ2-1,TGTGCCAGCTCACCGCAACAGGGAAATGAGCAGTTCTTC,CASSPQQGNEQFF
once,TRBD1,TRBV30,TRBJ2-1,TGTGCCTGGGGAAGGGGGCTGGGGATTGAGCAGTTCTTC,CAWGRGLGIEQFF
once,TRBD1,TRBV7-9,TRBJ2-3,TGTGCCAGCAGCTTAGGACAGGGGAGAACAGATACGCAGTATTTT,CASSLGQGRTDTQYF
few,.,TRBV18,TRBJ1-2,TGTGCCAGCTCACCAACGGATAACTATGGCTACACCTTC,CASSPTDNYGYTF
once,.,TRBV4-1,TRBJ2-7,TGCGCCAGCAGCCAGTCTACCTATCCCTCCTACGAGCAGTACTTC,CASSQSTYPSYEQYF
few,TRBD2,TRBV5-6,TRBJ2-5,TGTGCCAGCAGCTTAGCGGGACTAGCCCAAGAGACCCAGTACTTC,CASSLAGLAQETQYF
once,.,TRBV5-1,TRBJ1-3,TGCGCCAGCAGCTTGGGGGGTGACTCTGGAAACACCATATATTTT,CASSLGGDSGNTIYF
.,.,TRBV6-6,TRBJ2-7,TGTGCCAGCAGCGCCCAGGGTTCCTACGAGCAGTACTTC,CASSAQGSYEQYF
.,TRBD2,TRBV5-6,TRBJ2-3,TGTGCCAGCAGCCCCGGGACTACTCTTAGATATACGCAGTATTTT,CASSPGTTLRYTQYF
.,.,TRBV4-1,TRBJ1-5,TGCGCCAGCAGCCAAGTGGGGCAGGGGTGGCAGCCCCAGCATTTT,CASSQVGQGWQPQHF
once,TRBD2,TRBV9,TRBJ2-2,TGTGCCAGCAGCCGCGGGGGGAAAACCGGGGAGCTGTTTTTT,CASSRGGKTGELFF
.,.,TRBV28,TRBJ1-2,TGTGCCAGCAGTTTCGGCAGGGACTATGGCTACACCTTC,CASSFGRDYGYTF
once,TRBD1,TRBV7-2,TRBJ2-1,TGTGCCAGCAGCCTGAATCAGGGGGCCTACAATGAGCAGTTCTTC,CASSLNQGAYNEQFF
.,.,TRBV9,TRBJ2-7,TGTGCCAGCAGCCACGACAGGTTCTCCTACGAGCAGTACTTC,CASSHDRFSYEQYF
.,.,TRBV7-6,TRBJ1-1,TGTGCCAGCAGCTTAGGGGGACACTTGAACACTGAAGCTTTCTTT,CASSLGGHLNTEAFF
.,.,TRBV7-2,TRBJ2-7,TGTGCCAGCAGCCTTGAGTGGGGCCGGTACGAGCAGTACTTC,CASSLEWGRYEQYF
.,TRBD1,TRBV28,TRBJ2-7,TGTGCCAGCAGTGGGGCACAGGGGGCCTGGGCTAGCGAGCAGTACTTC,CASSGAQGAWASEQYF
.,.,TRBV11-2,TRBJ1-5,TGTGCCAGCAGCCCGGAGGGGGTTAGCAATCAGCCCCAGCATTTT,CASSPEGVSNQPQHF
few,TRBD1,TRBV4-1,TRBJ2-3,TGCGCCAGCAGCCAAGCCCCAGGGACAGCTACAGATACGCAGTATTTT,CASSQAPGTATDTQYF
.,.,TRBV7-9,TRBJ1-5,TGTGCCAGCAGCGCTGGACACTTGAAGCCCCAGCATTTT,CASSAGHLKPQHF
.,TRBD1,TRBV4-3,TRBJ2-7,TGCGCCAGCAGCCCCCAAGCGGCCAGGGGGCACGAGCAGTACTTC,CASSPQAARGHEQYF
.,.,TRBV18,TRBJ1-6,TGTGCCAGCTCACCAACGGGGCACTATAATTCACCCCTCCACTTT,CASSPTGHYNSPLHF
.,.,TRBV28,TRBJ1-5,TGTGCCAGCGGGGGGTTTTACCAGCCCCAGCATTTT,CASGGFYQPQHF
.,.,TRBV25-1,TRBJ1-2,TGTGCCAGCAGTGAATTGGGGGGGGCGCCCGGCTACACCTTC,CASSELGGAPGYTF
.,TRBD1,TRBV27,TRBJ1-4,TGTGCCAGCAGTCCCGGGACAGGGCTTGAAAAACTGTTTTTT,CASSPGTGLEKLFF